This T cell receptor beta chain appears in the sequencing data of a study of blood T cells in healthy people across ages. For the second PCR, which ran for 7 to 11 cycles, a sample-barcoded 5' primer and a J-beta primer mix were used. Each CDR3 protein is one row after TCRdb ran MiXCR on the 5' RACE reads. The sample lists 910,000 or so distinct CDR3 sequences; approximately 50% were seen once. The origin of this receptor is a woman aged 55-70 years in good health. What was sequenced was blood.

Here the CDR3 reads CASSSQDGSNQPQHF. CDR3 coding DNA: TGTGCCAGCTCATCTCAGGACGGTAGCAATCAGCCCCAGCATTTT. The J gene is TRBJ1-5, the V gene TRBV18; D gene uncertain. Deletions cut 5 bases from V and 0 bases from J, with 11 bases between. The CDR3 is made up of 15 amino acids. Germline lookup yields CDR1 KGHSH and CDR2 LQKENI.